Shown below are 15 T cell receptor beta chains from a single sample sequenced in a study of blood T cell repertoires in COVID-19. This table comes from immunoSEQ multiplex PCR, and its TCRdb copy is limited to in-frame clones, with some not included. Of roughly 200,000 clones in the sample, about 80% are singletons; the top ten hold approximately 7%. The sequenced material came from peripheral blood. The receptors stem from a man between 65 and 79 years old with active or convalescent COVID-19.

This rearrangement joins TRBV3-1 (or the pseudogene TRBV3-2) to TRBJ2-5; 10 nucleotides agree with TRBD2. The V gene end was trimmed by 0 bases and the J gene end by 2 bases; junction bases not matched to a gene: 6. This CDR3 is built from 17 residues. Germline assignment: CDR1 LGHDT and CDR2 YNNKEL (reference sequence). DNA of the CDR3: TGTGCCAGCAGCCAAGATCAGCGAGCGGGGGGGCAAGAGACCCAGTACTTC. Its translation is CASSQDQRAGGQETQYF.

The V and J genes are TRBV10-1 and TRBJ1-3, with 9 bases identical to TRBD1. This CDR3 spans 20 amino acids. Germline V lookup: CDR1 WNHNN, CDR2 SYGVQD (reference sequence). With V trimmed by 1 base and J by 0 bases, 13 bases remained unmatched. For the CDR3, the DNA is TGCGCCAGCAGTGAGTATTGGGACAGGGTGTCATCAGGCTCTGGAAACACCATATATTTT. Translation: CASSEYWDRVSSGSGNTIYF.

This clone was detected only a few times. The chain's CDR3 is CASSPLTGSGGGEAFF. Written as DNA, the CDR3 is TGTGCCAGCTCGCCCTTAACAGGGAGTGGCGGCGGTGAAGCTTTCTTT. This chain links TRBV18 with TRBJ1-1; TRBD1 might be the D (6 bases). Trimming took 6 bases from V and 7 from J, leaving 24 bases between them. CDR1 KGHSH and CDR2 LQKENI come from the germline V gene. The CDR3 covers 16 residues.

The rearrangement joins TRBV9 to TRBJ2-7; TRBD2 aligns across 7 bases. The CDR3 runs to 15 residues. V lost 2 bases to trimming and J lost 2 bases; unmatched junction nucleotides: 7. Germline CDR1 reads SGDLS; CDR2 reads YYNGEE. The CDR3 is CASSVHGGSTYEQYF. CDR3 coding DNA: TGTGCCAGCAGCGTTCATGGCGGGAGTACCTACGAGCAGTACTTC.

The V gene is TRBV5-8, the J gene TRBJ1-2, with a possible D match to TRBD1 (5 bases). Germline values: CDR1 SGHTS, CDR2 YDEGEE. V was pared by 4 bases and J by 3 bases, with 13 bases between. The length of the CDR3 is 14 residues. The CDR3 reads CASSIDSIYYGYTF. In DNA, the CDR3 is TGTGCCAGCAGCATTGACAGTATCTACTATGGCTACACCTTC.

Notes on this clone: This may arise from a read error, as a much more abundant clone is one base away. CDR3: CASSRYQETQYF. The CDR3 nucleotides are TGTGCCAGCAGCCGGTACCAAGAGACCCAGTACTTC. V and J are TRBV7-2 and TRBJ2-5; D unclear. Deletions cut 5 bases from V and 0 bases from J, with 4 bases between. This CDR3 is 12 amino acids long. Germline values: CDR1 SGHTA, CDR2 FQGNSA.

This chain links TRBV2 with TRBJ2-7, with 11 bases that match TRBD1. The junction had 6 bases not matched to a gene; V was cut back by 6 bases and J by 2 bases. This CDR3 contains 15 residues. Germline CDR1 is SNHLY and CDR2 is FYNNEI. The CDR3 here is CASRGGTGGAYEQYF. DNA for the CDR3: TGTGCCAGCAGAGGTGGGACAGGGGGTGCCTACGAGCAGTACTTC.

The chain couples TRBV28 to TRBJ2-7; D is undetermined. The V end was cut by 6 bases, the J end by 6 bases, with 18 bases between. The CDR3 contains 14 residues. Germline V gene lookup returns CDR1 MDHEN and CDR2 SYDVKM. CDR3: CASRADTVDTEQYF. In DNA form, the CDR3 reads TGTGCCAGCAGAGCCGACACGGTTGATACCGAGCAGTACTTC.

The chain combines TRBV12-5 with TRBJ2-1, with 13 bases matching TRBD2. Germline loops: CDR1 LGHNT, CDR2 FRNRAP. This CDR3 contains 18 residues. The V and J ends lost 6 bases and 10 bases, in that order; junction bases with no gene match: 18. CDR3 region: CASGSGLPTSGRAEEQFF. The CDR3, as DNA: TGTGCTAGTGGCTCGGGGTTGCCAACTAGCGGGAGGGCGGAGGAGCAGTTCTTC.

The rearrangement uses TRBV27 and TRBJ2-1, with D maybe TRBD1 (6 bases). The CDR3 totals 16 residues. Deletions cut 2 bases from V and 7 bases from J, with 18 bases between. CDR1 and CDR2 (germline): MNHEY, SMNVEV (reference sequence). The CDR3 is CASSLTWGLSGNEQFF. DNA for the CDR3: TGTGCCAGCAGTTTAACGTGGGGGCTTTCTGGGAATGAGCAGTTCTTC.

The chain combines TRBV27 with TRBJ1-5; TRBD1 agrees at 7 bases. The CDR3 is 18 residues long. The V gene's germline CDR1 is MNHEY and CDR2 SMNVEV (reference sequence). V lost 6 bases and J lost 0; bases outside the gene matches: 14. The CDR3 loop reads CASRPSRDSFYSNQPQHF. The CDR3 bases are TGTGCCAGCAGGCCTTCCCGGGACAGTTTTTATAGCAATCAGCCCCAGCATTTT.

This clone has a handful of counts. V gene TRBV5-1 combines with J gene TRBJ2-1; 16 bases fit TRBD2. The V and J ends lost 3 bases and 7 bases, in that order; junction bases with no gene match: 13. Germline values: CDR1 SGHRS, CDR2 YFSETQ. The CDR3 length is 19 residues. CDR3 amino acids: CASSSPPGLAGGRVNEQFF. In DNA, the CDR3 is TGCGCCAGCAGCTCCCCCCCGGGACTAGCGGGAGGGCGGGTAAATGAGCAGTTCTTC.

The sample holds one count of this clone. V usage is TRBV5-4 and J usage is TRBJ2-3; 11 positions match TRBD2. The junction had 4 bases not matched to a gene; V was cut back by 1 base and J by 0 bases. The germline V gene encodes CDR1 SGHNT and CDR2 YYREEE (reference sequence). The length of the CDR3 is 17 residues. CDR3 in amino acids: CASSLQLAGDSTDTQYF. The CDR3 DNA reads TGTGCCAGCAGCTTGCAACTAGCGGGGGACAGCACAGATACGCAGTATTTT.

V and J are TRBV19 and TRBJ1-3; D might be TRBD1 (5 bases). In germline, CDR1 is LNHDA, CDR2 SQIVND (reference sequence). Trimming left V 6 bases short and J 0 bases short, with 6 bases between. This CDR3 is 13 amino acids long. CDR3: CASRTVSGNTIYF. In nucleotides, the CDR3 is TGTGCCAGTAGGACAGTCTCTGGAAACACCATATATTTT. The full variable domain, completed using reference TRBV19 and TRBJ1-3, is DGGITQSPKYLFRKEGQNVTLSCEQNLNHDAMYWYRQDPGQGLRLIYYSQIVNDFQKGDIAEGYSVSREKKESFPLTVTSAQKNPTAFYLCASRTVSGNTIYFGEGSWLTVV.

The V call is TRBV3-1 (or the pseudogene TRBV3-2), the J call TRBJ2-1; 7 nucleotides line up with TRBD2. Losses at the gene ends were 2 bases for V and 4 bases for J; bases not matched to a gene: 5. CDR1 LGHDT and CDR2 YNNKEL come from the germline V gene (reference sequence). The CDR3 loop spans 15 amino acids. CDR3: CASSQSASGYNEQFF. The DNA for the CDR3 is TGTGCCAGCAGCCAAAGCGCTAGCGGATACAATGAGCAGTTCTTC.